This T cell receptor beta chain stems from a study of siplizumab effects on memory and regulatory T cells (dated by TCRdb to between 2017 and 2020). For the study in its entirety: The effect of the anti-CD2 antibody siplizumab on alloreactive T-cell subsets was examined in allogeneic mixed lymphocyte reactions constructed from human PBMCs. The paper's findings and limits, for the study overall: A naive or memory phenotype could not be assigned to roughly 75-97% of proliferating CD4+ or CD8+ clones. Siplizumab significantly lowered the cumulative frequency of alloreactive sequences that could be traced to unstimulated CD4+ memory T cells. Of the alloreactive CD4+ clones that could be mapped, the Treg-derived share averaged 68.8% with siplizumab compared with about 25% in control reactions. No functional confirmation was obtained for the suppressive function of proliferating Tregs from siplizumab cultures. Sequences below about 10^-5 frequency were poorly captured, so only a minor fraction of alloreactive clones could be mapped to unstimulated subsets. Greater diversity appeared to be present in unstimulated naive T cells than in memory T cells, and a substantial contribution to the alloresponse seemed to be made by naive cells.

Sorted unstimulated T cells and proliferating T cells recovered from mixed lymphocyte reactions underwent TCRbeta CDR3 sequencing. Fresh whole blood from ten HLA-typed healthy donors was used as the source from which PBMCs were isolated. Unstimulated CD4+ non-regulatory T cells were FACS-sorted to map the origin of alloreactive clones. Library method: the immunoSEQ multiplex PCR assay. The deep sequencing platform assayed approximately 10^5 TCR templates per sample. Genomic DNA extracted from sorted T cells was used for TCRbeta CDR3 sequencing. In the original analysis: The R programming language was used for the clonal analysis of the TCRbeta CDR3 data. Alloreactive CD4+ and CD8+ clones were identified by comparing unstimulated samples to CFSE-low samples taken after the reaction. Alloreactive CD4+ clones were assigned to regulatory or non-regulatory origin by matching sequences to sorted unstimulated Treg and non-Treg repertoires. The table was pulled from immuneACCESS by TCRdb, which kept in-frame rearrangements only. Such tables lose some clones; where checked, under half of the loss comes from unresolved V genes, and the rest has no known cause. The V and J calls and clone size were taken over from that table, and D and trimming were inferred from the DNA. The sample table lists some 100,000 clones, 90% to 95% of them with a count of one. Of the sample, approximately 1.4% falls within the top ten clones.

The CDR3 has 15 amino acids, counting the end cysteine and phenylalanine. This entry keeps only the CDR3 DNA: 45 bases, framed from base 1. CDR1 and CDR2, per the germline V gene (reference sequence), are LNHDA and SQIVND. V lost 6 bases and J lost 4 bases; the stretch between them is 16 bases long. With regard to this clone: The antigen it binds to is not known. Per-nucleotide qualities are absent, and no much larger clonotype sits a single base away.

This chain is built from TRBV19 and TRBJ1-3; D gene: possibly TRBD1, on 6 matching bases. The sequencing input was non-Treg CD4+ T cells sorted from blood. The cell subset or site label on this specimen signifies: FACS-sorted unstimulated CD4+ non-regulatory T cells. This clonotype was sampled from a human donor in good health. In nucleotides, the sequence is TGTGCCAGTAGGGAGGGACACTCAATCGGAAACACCATATATTTT. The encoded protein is CASREGHSIGNTIYF.